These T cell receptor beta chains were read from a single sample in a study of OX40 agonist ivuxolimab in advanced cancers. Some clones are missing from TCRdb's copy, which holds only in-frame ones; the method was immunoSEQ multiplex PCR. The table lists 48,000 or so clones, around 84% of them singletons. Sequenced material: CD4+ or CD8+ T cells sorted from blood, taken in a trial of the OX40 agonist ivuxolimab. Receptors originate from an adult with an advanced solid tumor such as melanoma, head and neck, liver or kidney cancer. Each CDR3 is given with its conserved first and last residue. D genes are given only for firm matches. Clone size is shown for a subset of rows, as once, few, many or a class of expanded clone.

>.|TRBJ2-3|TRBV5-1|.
CASSKGGPSTDTQYF
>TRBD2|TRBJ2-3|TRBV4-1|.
CASSQGSGLAGSDTQYF
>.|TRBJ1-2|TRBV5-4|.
CASSLDPGHYGYTF
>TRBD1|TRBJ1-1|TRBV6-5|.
CASSWTGTEAFF
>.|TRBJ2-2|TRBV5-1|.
CASSLDQPRIGELFF
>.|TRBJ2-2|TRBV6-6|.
CASTPRVAGSTGELFF
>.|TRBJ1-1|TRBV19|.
CASSRVRGLSNTEAFF
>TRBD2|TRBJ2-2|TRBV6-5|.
CASKGREGTGELFF
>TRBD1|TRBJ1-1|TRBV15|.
CATSPGQGAMGTEAFF
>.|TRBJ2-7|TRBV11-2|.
CASSLAGSYEQYF
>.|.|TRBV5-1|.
CASSQQGSYEQYF
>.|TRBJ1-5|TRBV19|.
CATTRTVGQPQHF
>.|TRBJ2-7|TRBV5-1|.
CASSLPTVDHEQYF
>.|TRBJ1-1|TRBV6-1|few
CASSEGGHTEAFF
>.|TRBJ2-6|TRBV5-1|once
CASSLGQGDSGANVLTF
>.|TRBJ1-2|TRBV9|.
CASSVSFGVTNYGYTF
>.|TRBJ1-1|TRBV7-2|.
CASSSGTRTWDTEAFF
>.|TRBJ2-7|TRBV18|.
CASSIPGRGYEQYF
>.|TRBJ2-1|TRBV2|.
CASSEDPSYNEQFF
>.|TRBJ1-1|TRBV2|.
CASRQWGGGNTEAFF
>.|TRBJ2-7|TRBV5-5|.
CASSLAPGLSYEQYF
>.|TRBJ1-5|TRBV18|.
CASSARDPGGNQPQHF
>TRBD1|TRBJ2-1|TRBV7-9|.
CASSSVPGQGDEQFF
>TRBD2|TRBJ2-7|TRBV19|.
CASSVGLAGSSYEQYF
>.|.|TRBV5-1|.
CASSLGGAEYEQYF
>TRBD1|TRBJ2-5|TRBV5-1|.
CASSLEGTGGVGETQYF
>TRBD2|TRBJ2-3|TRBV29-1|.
CSEGLAGSTDTQYF
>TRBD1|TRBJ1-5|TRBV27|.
CASSRQGSSPQHF
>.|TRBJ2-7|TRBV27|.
CASSLLDRYEQYF
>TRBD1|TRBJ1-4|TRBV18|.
CASSPGQASTNEKLFF
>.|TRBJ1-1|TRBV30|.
CAWRIGPSMNTEAFF
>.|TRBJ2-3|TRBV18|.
CASSPGSSTDTQYF
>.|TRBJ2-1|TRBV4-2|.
CASSQEGQKGQFF
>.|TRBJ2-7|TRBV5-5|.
CASSLDVTSSYEQYF
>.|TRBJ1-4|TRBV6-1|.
CASSARQAATNEKLFF
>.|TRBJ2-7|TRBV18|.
CASSPEGGFYEQYF
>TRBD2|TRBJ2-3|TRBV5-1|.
CASSKGLAGGTDTQYF
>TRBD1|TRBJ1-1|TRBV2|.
CARRTGNTEAFF
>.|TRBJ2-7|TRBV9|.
CASSLDRSSYEQYF
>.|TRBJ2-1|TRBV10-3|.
CATWNRVFFF
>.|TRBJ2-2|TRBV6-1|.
CASSDRGYTNTGELFF
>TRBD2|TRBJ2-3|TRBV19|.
CASSLHSATSGRTDTQYF
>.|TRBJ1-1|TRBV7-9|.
CASSLTQTEAFF
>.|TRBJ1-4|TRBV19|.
CASSRGPVALEKLFF
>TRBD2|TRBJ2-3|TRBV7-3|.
CASSSGLAGGRDTQYF
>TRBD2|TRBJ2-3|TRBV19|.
CASSRIRTSSTDTQYF
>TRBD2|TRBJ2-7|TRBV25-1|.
CASSETSGAYEQYF
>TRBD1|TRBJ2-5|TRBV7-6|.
CASSLFRDRLFQETQYF
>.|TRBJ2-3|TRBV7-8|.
CASSSLFLLSASTDTQYF
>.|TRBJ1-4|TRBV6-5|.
CASRWMGNEKLFF
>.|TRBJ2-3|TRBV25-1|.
CASSDFRVADTQYF
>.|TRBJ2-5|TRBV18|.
CASSPGQIQETQYF
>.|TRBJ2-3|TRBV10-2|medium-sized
CASRDRPSTDTQYF